This is a list of T cell receptor beta chains from one sample in a study of cytomegalovirus exposure and HLA in healthy donors. Only in-frame clones appear in the TCRdb table, and some are missing; sequencing was by immunoSEQ multiplex PCR. The sample contains some 100,000 clones, about 77% of which appear only once. Sequenced input: PBMCs. Every receptor here comes from a woman aged 50 to 60 in good health and CMV-seropositive. Each CDR3 is given with its conserved first and last residue.

12 TRBJ1-2 TRBV6-6 CASSARVGGYTF
16 TRBJ1-5 TRBV7-8 CASSFGLQGASQPQHF
15 TRBJ2-1 TRBV7-9 CASAVAGGLRNEQFF
12 TRBJ1-4 TRBV10-2 CASSEGAEKLFF
13 TRBJ2-1 TRBV29-1 CSTGGTSVGEQFF
13 TRBJ1-1 TRBV5-4 CASSFTGRAEAFF
14 TRBJ1-4 TRBV5-1 CASSPGRGNEKLFF
16 TRBJ2-6 TRBV5-4 CASSPPLNSGANVLTF
17 TRBJ1-2 TRBV5-4 CASSLELRDWANYGYTF
16 TRBJ1-1 TRBV6-5 CASSYLYRGSNTEAFF
15 TRBJ2-3 TRBV6-6 CASSQQGWGTDTQYF
14 TRBJ1-2 TRBV19 CASSVNPPLQGYTF
15 TRBJ1-1 TRBV9 CASSVAGTLNTEAFF
13 TRBJ1-1 TRBV19 CASSREQGSEAFF
12 TRBJ1-1 TRBV4-2 CASSQERDISFF
15 TRBJ1-5 TRBV30 CAWSLSGQNNQPQHF
16 TRBJ2-3 TRBV7-3 CASSLRPTGVTDTQYF
14 TRBJ2-5 TRBV25-1 CASISGRRQETQYF
15 TRBJ1-2 TRBV28 CASSLLQGAGIGYTF
14 TRBJ2-5 TRBV7-3 CASSQGLAEETQYF
13 TRBJ2-7 TRBV9 CASSVEDWNEQYF
15 TRBJ2-7 TRBV5-4 CASSPYSTAQHEQYF
15 TRBJ1-2 TRBV7-9 CASSLRTGSNYGYTF
13 TRBJ1-1 TRBV25-1 CASQAGANTEAFF
16 TRBJ2-6 TRBV29-1 CSAGGTGGSGANVLTF
15 TRBJ1-2 TRBV29-1 CSASRPDSSNYGYTF
16 TRBJ1-2 TRBV18 CASSPLPSGADYGYTF
14 TRBJ1-1 TRBV27 CASRGSGDYTEAFF
17 TRBJ2-1 TRBV9 CASSTAPSGISYNEQFF
16 TRBJ2-6 TRBV11-2 CASSLTKVSGANVLTF
14 TRBJ2-7 TRBV27 CASSLDSAIYEQYF
15 TRBJ2-3 TRBV6-5 CASRLAGGPVDTQYF
17 - TRBV5-4 CASSFGSPGEITGELFF
14 TRBJ2-1 TRBV7-3 CASNERGGGNEQFF
13 TRBJ2-1 TRBV27 CASSPGTANEQFF
14 TRBJ1-2 TRBV27 CASGFGQGQNGYTF
13 TRBJ1-1 TRBV29-1 CSVEGLRNTEAFF
15 TRBJ1-1 TRBV6-5 CASSFGTLTRSEAFF
14 TRBJ2-5 TRBV4-1 CASSQKTAQETQYF
18 TRBJ2-7 TRBV29-1 CSVEDMGRDPNKPYEQYF
20 TRBJ2-1 TRBV10-2 CASSGQRGLAGLRSYNEQFF
18 TRBJ2-1 TRBV4-1 CASSQDRASGNVYNEQFF
15 TRBJ2-1 TRBV11-2 CASSSTGLAGHEQFF
12 TRBJ1-2 TRBV9 CASGESGLGYTF
12 TRBJ2-5 TRBV30 CAWSVGRETQYF
14 TRBJ1-2 TRBV10-2 CASSDPGGLGGYTF
14 TRBJ2-7 TRBV7-6 CASSPEGEGYEQYF